Listed below are T cell receptor beta chains from one sample, sequenced in a study of T cells in Graves' hyperthyroidism and ophthalmopathy. TCRdb used MiXCR to reprocess the multiplex PCR reads, holding one entry per CDR3 protein. The top ten clones hold approximately 6.4% of a sample with nearly 600,000 distinct CDR3 sequences, over 12% of them seen once. Sequencing was performed on blood. These receptors were collected from a woman aged 18-29 years with Graves' ophthalmopathy. CDR3s include the opening cysteine and the closing phenylalanine or tryptophan. Each record gives: J gene, V gene, D gene, clone size, CDR3 DNA, CDR3 protein. D genes are given only for firm matches. Only some rows state a clone size, as once, few, many or a class for expanded clones.

>TRBJ2-1|TRBV4-3|.|few
TGCGCCAGCAGCCAAGATGATCAGTACTCCTACAATGAGCAGTTCTTC
CASSQDDQYSYNEQFF
>TRBJ2-5|TRBV10-3|.|.
TGTGCCATCAGTGAGTCCGGAGAGGGAGAGACCCAGTACTTC
CAISESGEGETQYF
>TRBJ2-5|TRBV25-1|.|few
TGTGCCAGCAGTGATGGGTGGCAAGAGACCCAGTACTTC
CASSDGWQETQYF
>TRBJ2-5|TRBV6-1|TRBD1|many
TGTGCCAGCAGCCAAAGGCCACCGGGGACAGGGGGTGCCCCCTACCAAGAGACCCAGTACTTC
CASSQRPPGTGGAPYQETQYF
>TRBJ2-5|TRBV7-3|TRBD2|many
TGTGCCAGCAGCTTAACTGCGGGAGTGCAAGAGACCCAGTACTTC
CASSLTAGVQETQYF
>TRBJ2-1|TRBV6-1|.|many
TGTGCCAGCAGTACCCCTACTAGCGAGCAGTTCTTC
CASSTPTSEQFF
>TRBJ1-1|TRBV4-3|TRBD1|many
TGCGCCAGCAGCCAAGCGGGGGACAGGGGACGCACTGAAGCTTTCTTT
CASSQAGDRGRTEAFF
>TRBJ1-5|TRBV28|.|many
TGTGCCAGCAGTTTACCGGGGATGGTGGACCAGCCCCAGCATTTT
CASSLPGMVDQPQHF
>TRBJ1-1|TRBV7-9|.|many
TGTGCCAGCAGCTTTTCTGATAATGAAGCTTTCTTT
CASSFSDNEAFF
>TRBJ2-1|TRBV4-1|.|.
TGCGCCAGCAGCCACCCGGCCAGGGGGAGGAATGAGCAGTTCTTC
CASSHPARGRNEQFF
>TRBJ2-7|TRBV11-1|TRBD1|many
TGTGCCAGCAGCTGGGACAGGGGGGACGAGCAGTACTTC
CASSWDRGDEQYF
>TRBJ1-2|TRBV3-1|.|many
TGTGCCAGCAGCCTCCTAGGGGGCTATGGCTACACCTTC
CASSLLGGYGYTF
>TRBJ2-6|TRBV4-3|.|.
TGCGCCAGCAGCCCATCCGCCGGAGGGGTAGCCAACGTCCTGACTTTC
CASSPSAGGVANVLTF
>TRBJ2-7|TRBV6-1|TRBD2|few
TGTGCCAGCAGCCTGAGACTAGCGGCCAACTACGAGCAGTACTTC
CASSLRLAANYEQYF
>TRBJ2-3|TRBV11-3|TRBD1|many
TGTGCCAGCAGCTCGGGACAGACTAGCACAGATACGCAGTATTTT
CASSSGQTSTDTQYF
>TRBJ2-1|TRBV11-2|TRBD2|few
TGTGCCAGCAGCTTAGAAGGCCTAGCGGCCAATGAGCAGTTCTTC
CASSLEGLAANEQFF
>TRBJ2-7|TRBV2|TRBD2|many
TGTGCCAGCAGTGGAGGGGCGGGAGTTGGTGAATACGAGCAGTACTTC
CASSGGAGVGEYEQYF
>TRBJ2-7|TRBV28|.|many
TGTGCCAGCACCCCAAGGGTGGGACACCCCTACGAGCAGTACTTC
CASTPRVGHPYEQYF
>TRBJ1-3|TRBV7-9|.|many
TGTGCCACCTCCCCAGGGGCCGGAAACACCATATATTTT
CATSPGAGNTIYF